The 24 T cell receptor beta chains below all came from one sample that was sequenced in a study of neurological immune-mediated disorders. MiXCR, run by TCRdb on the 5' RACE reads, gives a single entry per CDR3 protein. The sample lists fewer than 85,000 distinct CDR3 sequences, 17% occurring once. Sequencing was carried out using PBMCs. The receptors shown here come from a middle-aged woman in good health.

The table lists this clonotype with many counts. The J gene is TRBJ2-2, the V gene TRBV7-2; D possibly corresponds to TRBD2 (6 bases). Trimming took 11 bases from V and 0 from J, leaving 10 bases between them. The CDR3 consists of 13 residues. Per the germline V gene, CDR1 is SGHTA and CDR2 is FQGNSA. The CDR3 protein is CAYASANTGELFF. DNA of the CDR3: TGTGCCTATGCTAGCGCGAACACCGGGGAGCTGTTTTTT.

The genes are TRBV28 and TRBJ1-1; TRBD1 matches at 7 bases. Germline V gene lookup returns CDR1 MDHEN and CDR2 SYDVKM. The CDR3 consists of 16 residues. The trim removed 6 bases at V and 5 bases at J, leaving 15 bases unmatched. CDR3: CASSLGADRAWTEAFF. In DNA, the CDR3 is TGTGCCAGCAGCCTGGGGGCCGACAGGGCATGGACTGAAGCTTTCTTT.

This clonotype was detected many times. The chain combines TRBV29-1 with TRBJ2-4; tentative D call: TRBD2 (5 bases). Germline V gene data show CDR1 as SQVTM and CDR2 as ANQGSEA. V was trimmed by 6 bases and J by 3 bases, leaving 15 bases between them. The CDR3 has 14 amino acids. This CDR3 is CSVGSSSGKNIQYF. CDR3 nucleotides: TGCAGCGTGGGGAGCAGCTCAGGCAAAAACATTCAGTACTTC.

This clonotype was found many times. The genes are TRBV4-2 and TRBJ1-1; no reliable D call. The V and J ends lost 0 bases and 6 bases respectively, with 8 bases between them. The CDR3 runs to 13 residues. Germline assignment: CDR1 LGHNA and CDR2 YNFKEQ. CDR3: CASSQDYPPEAFF. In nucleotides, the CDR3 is TGTGCCAGCAGCCAAGATTACCCGCCTGAAGCTTTCTTT.

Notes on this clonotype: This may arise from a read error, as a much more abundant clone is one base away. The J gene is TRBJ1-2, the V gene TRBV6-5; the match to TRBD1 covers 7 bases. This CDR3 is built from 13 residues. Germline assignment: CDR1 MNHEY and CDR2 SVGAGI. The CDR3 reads CASRDQGDYVYTF. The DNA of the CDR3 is TGTGCCAGCCGTGATCAGGGGGACTATGTCTACACCTTC.

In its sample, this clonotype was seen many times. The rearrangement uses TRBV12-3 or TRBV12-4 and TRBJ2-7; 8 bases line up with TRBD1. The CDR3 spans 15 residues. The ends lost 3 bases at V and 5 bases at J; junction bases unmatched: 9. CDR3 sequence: CASSFRSGGMDEQYF. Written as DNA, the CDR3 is TGTGCCAGCAGTTTTCGATCAGGGGGCATGGACGAGCAGTACTTC.

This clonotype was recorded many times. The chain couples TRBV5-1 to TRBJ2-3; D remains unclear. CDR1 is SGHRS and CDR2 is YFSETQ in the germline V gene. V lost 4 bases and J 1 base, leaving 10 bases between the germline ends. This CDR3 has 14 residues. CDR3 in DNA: TGCGCCAGCAGCCCTAATGTAGGCACAGATACGCAGTATTTT. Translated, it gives CASSPNVGTDTQYF.

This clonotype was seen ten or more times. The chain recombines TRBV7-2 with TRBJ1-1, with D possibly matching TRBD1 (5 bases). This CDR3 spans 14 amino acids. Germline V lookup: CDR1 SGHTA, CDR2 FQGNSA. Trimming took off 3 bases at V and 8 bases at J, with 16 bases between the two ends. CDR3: CASSFLINRDEAFF. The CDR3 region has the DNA TGTGCCAGCAGCTTTCTGATAAACCGGGACGAAGCTTTCTTT.

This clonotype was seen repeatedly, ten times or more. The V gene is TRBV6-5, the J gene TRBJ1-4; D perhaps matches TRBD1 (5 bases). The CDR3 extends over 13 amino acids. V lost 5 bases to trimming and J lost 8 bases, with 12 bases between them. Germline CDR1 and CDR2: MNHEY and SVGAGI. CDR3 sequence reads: CASSPGVREKLFF. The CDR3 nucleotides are TGTGCCAGCAGTCCGGGGGTTCGGGAAAAACTGTTTTTT.

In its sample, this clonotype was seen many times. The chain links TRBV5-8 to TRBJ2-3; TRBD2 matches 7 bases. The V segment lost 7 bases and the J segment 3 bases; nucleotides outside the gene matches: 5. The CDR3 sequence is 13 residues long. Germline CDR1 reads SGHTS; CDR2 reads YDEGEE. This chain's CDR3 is CASRLAGTDTQYF. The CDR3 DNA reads TGTGCCAGCCGACTAGCAGGGACAGATACGCAGTATTTT.

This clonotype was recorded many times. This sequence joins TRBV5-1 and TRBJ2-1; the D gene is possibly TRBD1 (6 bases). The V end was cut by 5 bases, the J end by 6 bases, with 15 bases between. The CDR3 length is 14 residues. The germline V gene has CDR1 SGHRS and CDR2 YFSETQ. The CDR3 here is CASRELDRTNEQFF. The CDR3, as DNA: TGCGCCAGCAGGGAATTGGACAGAACCAATGAGCAGTTCTTC.

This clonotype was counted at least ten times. The CDR3 reads CASSLGTGLEQYV. Written as DNA, the CDR3 is TGTGCCAGCAGTTTAGGAACAGGGTTAGAGCAGTACGTC. The chain joins TRBV12-3 or TRBV12-4 to TRBJ2-7; weak D call: TRBD1 (6 bases). Trimming removed 1 base at V and 7 bases at J, with 11 bases between. The CDR3 length is 13 residues.

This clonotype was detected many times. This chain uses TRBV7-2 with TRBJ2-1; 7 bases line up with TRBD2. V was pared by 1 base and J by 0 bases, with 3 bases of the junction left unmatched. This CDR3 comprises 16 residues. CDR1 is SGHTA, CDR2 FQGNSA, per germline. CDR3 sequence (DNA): TGTGCCAGCAGCTTAGTAGCGGGCATCTCCTACAATGAGCAGTTCTTC. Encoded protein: CASSLVAGISYNEQFF.

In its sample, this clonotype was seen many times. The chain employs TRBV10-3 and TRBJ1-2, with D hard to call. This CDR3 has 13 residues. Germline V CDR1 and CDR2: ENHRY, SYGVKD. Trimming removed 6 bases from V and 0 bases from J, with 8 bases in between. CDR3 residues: CAIRDGTNYGYTF. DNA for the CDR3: TGTGCCATCAGGGACGGAACTAACTATGGCTACACCTTC.

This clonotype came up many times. CDR3 sequence: CASSPSGGLQFF. DNA of the CDR3: TGTGCCAGCAGCCCTAGCGGGGGGCTACAGTTCTTC. The chain carries TRBV12-3 or TRBV12-4 and TRBJ2-1; TRBD2 aligns across 11 bases. Trimming removed 6 bases from V and 13 bases from J; junction bases left unmatched: 5. The CDR3 is made up of 12 amino acids.

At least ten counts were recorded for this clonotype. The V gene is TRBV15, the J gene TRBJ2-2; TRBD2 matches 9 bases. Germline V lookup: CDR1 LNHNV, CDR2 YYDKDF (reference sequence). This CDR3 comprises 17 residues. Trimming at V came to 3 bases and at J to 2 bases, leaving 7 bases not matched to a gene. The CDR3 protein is CATSSPQRGVNTGELFF. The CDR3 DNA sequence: TGTGCCACCAGCAGCCCCCAGCGGGGGGTCAACACCGGGGAGCTGTTTTTT.

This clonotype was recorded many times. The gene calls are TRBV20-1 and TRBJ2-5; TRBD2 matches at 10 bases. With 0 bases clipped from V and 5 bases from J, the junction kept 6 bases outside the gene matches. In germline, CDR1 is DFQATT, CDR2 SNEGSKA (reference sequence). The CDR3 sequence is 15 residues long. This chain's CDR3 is CSARDSGGIMETQYF. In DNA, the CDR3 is TGCAGTGCTAGAGATAGCGGGGGGATCATGGAGACCCAGTACTTC.

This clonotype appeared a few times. For the CDR3, the DNA is TGCAGTGCTAGAGGGGGACGGCTGAACACTGAAGCTTTCTTT. Its translation: CSARGGRLNTEAFF. The chain recombines TRBV20-1 with TRBJ1-1, with a tentative D call TRBD1 (5 bases). With 1 base removed from V and 0 bases from J, the gap between germline ends came to 9 bases. The germline gives CDR1 DFQATT, CDR2 SNEGSKA (reference sequence). The CDR3 has 14 amino acids.

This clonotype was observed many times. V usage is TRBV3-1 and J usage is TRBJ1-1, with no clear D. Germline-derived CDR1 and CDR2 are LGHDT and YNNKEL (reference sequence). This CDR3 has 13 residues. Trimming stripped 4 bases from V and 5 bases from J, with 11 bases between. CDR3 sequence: CASSLTRETEAFF. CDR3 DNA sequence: TGTGCCAGCAGCCTCACCCGCGAGACTGAAGCTTTCTTT.

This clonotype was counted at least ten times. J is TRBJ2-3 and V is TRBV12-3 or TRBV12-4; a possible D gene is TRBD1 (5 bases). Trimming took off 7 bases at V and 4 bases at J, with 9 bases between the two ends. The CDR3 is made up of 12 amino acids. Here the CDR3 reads CASTSGSDTQYF. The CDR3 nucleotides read TGTGCCAGCACCTCAGGGTCAGATACGCAGTATTTT.

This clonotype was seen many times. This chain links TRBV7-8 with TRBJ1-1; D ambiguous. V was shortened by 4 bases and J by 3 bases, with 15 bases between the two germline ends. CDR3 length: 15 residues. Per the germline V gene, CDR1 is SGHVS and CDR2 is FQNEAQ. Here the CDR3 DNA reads TGTGCCAGCAGCTCCCTGGTTTTGTCGGACACTGAAGCTTTCTTT. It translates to CASSSLVLSDTEAFF.

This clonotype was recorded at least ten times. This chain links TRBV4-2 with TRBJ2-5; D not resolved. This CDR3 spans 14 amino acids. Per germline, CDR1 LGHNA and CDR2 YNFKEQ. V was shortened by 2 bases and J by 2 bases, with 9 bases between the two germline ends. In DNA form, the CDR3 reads TGTGCCAGCAGCCAAAAACAAGCACAAGAGACCCAGTACTTC. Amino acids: CASSQKQAQETQYF.

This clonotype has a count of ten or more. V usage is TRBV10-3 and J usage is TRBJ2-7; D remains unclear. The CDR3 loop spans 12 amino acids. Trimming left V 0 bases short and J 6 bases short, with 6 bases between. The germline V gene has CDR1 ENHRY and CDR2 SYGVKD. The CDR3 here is CAISESASEQYF. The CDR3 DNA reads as TGTGCCATCAGTGAGTCGGCAAGCGAGCAGTACTTC.

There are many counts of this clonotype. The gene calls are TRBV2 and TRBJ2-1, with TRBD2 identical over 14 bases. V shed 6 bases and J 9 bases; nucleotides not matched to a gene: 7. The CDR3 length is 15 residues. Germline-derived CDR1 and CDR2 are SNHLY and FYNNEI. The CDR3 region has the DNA TGTGCCAGCAGATCCGGGACTAGCGGGAGAGGTGAGCAGTTCTTC. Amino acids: CASRSGTSGRGEQFF.